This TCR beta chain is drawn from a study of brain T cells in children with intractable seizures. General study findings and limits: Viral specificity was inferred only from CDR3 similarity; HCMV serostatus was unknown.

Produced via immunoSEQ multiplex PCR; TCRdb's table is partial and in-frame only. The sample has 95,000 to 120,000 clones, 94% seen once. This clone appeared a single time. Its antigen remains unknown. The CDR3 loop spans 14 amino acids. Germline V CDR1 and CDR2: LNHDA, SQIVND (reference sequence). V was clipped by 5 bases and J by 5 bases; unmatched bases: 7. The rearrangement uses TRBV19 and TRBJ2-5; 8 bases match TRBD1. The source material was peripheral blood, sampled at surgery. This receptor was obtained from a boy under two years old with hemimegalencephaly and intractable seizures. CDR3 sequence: CASSWTGREETQYF. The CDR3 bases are TGTGCCAGTAGTTGGACAGGGAGAGAGGAGACCCAGTACTTC. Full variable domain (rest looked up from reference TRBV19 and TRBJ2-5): DGGITQSPKYLFRKEGQNVTLSCEQNLNHDAMYWYRQDPGQGLRLIYYSQIVNDFQKGDIAEGYSVSREKKESFPLTVTSAQKNPTAFYLCASSWTGREETQYFGPGTRLLVL.